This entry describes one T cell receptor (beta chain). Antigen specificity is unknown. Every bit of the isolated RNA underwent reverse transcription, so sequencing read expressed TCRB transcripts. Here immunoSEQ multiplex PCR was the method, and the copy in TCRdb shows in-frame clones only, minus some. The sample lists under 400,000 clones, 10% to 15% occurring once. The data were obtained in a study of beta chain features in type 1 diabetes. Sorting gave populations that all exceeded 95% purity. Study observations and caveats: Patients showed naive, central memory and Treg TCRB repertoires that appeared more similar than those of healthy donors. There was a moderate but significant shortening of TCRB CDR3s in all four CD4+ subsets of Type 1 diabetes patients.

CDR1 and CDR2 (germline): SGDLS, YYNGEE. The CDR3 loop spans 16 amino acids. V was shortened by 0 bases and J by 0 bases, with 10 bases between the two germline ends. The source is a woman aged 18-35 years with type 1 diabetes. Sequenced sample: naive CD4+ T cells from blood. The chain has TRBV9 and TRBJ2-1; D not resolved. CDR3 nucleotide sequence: TGTGCCAGCAGCGTAGGTCGATCGAGCTCCTACAATGAGCAGTTCTTC. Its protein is CASSVGRSSSYNEQFF. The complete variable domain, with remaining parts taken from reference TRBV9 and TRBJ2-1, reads DSGVTQTPKHLITATGQRVTLRCSPRSGDLSVYWYQQSLDQGLQFLIQYYNGEERAKGNILERFSAQQFPDLHSELNLSSLELGDSALYFCASSVGRSSSYNEQFFGPGTRLTVL.